Sequencing of this TCR beta chain was carried out in a study of early T cells in non-severe SARS-CoV-2 infection. Study-level background: Whole-blood bulk RNA, unsorted, was sequenced, and chains were unpaired. Study-level findings and limits: Matching against VDJdb likely underestimated virus-specific expansions, favoring anti-spike CD8.

cDNA molecules, individually, were tagged with unique molecular identifiers. From the 5' RACE reads, TCRdb called clonotypes with MiXCR, one entry per CDR3 protein. The data show some 39,000 distinct CDR3 sequences, around 3.6% seen once. The length of the CDR3 is 18 residues. Germline lookup yields CDR1 SEHNR and CDR2 FQNEAQ (reference sequence). Trimming cost V 5 bases and J 0 bases, with 22 bases left between them. A remark on this clonotype: Its target is not known.

The source of this sequence is an adult who was a healthcare worker with PCR-confirmed SARS-CoV-2 infection or an uninfected control (not recorded which). This chain links TRBV7-9 with TRBJ1-1, with D hard to call. Sequencing input: whole blood. This CDR3 is CASSPGPPEDLLNTEAFF. DNA of the CDR3: TGTGCCAGCAGCCCGGGTCCTCCAGAAGACCTACTGAACACTGAAGCTTTCTTT.